Sequencing of this TCR beta chain was carried out in a study of beta chain features in type 1 diabetes. Study-level findings and limits: All four CD4+ subsets of Type 1 diabetes patients contained TCRB CDR3s that were moderately but significantly shorter.

Unmatched junction bases numbered 8, after V lost 2 bases and J lost 7 bases. The CDR3 totals 16 residues. Germline V gene sequence: CDR1 MGHDK, CDR2 SYGVNS. Of the isolated RNA, all was reverse transcribed, and so the sequenced material was expressed TCRB transcripts. TCRdb keeps only in-frame clones here, not all; method: immunoSEQ multiplex PCR. There are about 400,000 clones in the sample; roughly 13% occur only once, and approximately 0.011% lies in the top ten. This clone was picked up a small number of times. Its target is not known. The receptor was derived from a woman under 30 with type 1 diabetes. The source material was naive CD4+ T cells from blood. The chain is built from TRBV25-1 and TRBJ1-4; TRBD1 aligns across 9 bases. The CDR3 DNA reads as TGTGCCAGCAGTGAAAGTGCCGGGACAGGGCGTGAAAAACTGTTTTTT. Encoded protein: CASSESAGTGREKLFF.